This T cell receptor beta chain emerged from a study of T cell changes during pregnancy in multiple sclerosis (dated by TCRdb to the late 2010s). Regarding the research as a whole: In women with multiple sclerosis, the researchers looked at how the T cell repertoire shifted as pregnancy progressed.

The receptor library was made with the immunoSEQ multiplex PCR assay. TCRdb obtained this table from immuneACCESS and retained in-frame rearrangements with V and J assigned. These tables miss some clones; where compared with another copy, unresolved V genes account for less than half of the shortfall, and the remainder is unexplained. This sample gives over 90,000 clones in total; 90% of them show up just once. The ten most abundant clones make up around 0.78% of the sample. The CDR3 measures 15 amino acids from cysteine to phenylalanine. Only the CDR3 part of the read is kept: 45 bases, read in frame from the first base. Relative to germline, V is missing 5 bases and J is missing 8 bases, with 6 bases of the junction outside any gene match. The germline V gene supplies CDR1 SGHVS and CDR2 FQNEAQ. Of note for this clone: The specificity of this receptor is unknown. It has no much larger one-base neighbor in the sample; base qualities were not kept.

The chain joins TRBV7-8 to TRBJ2-1; 13 bases in the middle match TRBD2. This receptor was taken from a female donor in good health, enrolled as a control in a pregnancy study. The sample was peripheral blood, taken in the second trimester of pregnancy. The sequenced DNA: TGTGCCAGCAGCCCACGACTAGCGGGAGGCCATGAGCAGTTCTTC. Its translation reads: CASSPRLAGGHEQFF.